The 18 T cell receptor beta chains in this list originate from one sample, sequenced in a study of cytomegalovirus exposure and HLA in healthy donors (dated by TCRdb to about 2017). The library relied on the immunoSEQ multiplex PCR assay. This is the immuneACCESS table as TCRdb keeps it, with only in-frame sequences that have V and J called. A part of the clones is gone; compared with another copy, unresolved V genes explain less than half, and the rest is unexplained. Recorded for this sample are about 150,000 clones; 70% to 90% of them occurred a single time. Approximately 20% of the sample goes to the ten largest clones. The sample taken for sequencing was PBMCs. Receptors were obtained from a man aged 18 to 30 in good health and CMV-seropositive.

The chain is built from TRBV30 and TRBJ2-3, with TRBD2 matching 14 bases. The CDR3 is 17 residues long. Germline V gene data show CDR1 as GTSNPN and CDR2 as SVGIG (reference sequence). Trimming removed 1 base from V and 7 bases from J; junction bases left unmatched: 10. In nucleotides, the CDR3 is TGTGCCTGGAGTGGGATCGGACTAGCGGGAGGATTTTATACGCAGTATTTT. Encoded protein: CAWSGIGLAGGFYTQYF. Supplemented by reference TRBV30 and TRBJ2-3, the full variable domain reads SQTIHQWPATLVQPVGSPLSLECTVEGTSNPNLYWYRQAAGRGLQLLFYSVGIGQISSEVPQNLSASRPQDRQFILSSKKLLLSDSGFYLCAWSGIGLAGGFYTQYFGPGTRLTVL.

The chain is built from TRBV7-2 and TRBJ1-5; 7 positions agree with TRBD1. With V trimmed by 5 bases and J by 2 bases, 6 bases remained unmatched. Germline lookup yields CDR1 SGHTA and CDR2 FQGNSA. The CDR3 covers 15 residues. The CDR3 protein is CASSLDRVGNQPQHF. For the CDR3, the DNA is TGTGCCAGCAGCCTCGACAGGGTGGGCAATCAGCCCCAGCATTTT.

This clone has just one count. This chain connects TRBV7-2 to TRBJ1-5, with unresolved D. The germline V gene has CDR1 SGHTA and CDR2 FQGNSA. Trimming stripped 0 bases from V and 0 bases from J, with 6 bases between. The CDR3 is 15 amino acids. For the CDR3, the DNA is TGTGCCAGCAGCTTAGCCAGGAATAGCAATCAGCCCCAGCATTTT. Translation gives CASSLARNSNQPQHF.

This clone was recorded once. This chain connects TRBV11-2 to TRBJ1-1, with TRBD1 matching over 8 bases. Germline V lookup: CDR1 SGHAT, CDR2 FQNNGV. The CDR3 runs to 13 residues. V shed 5 bases, J shed 7 bases, and the junction held 6 bases outside the gene matches. CDR3 coding DNA: TGTGCCAGCAGCCTCGGACAGGGCGGTGAAGCTTTCTTT. Amino acids: CASSLGQGGEAFF.

CDR3 region: CASSYTGFNQPQHF. In DNA, the CDR3 is TGTGCCAGCAGTTACACAGGTTTCAATCAGCCCCAGCATTTT. The chain carries TRBV6-5 and TRBJ1-5; D possibly corresponds to TRBD1 (5 bases). Per germline, CDR1 MNHEY and CDR2 SVGAGI. V was clipped by 2 bases and J by 3 bases, with 8 bases between them. The CDR3 has 14 residues.

CDR3 amino acids: CASSFRLAGLYEQYF. CDR3 nucleotides: TGTGCCAGCAGTTTTCGACTAGCGGGATTATACGAGCAGTACTTC. V is TRBV27 and J is TRBJ2-7, with TRBD2 identical over 11 bases. CDR3 length equals 15 residues. The ends lost 3 bases at V and 4 bases at J; junction bases unmatched: 5. The germline CDR1 and CDR2 sequences are MNHEY and SMNVEV (reference sequence).

The rearrangement links TRBV5-1 to TRBJ1-1, with 9 positions matching TRBD1. The CDR3 runs to 16 residues. Germline V gene data show CDR1 as SGHRS and CDR2 as YFSETQ. Trimming removed 4 bases from V and 6 bases from J; junction bases left unmatched: 13. The CDR3 sequence: CASSPGQGKERAEAFF. CDR3 nucleotides: TGCGCCAGCAGCCCGGGACAGGGTAAAGAACGTGCTGAAGCTTTCTTT.

Only a few counts were recorded for this clone. The V call is TRBV6-4, the J call TRBJ2-1, with D maybe TRBD2 (5 bases). Trimming took 0 bases from V and 9 from J, leaving 9 bases between them. The CDR3 spans 13 residues. Germline V CDR1 and CDR2: MRHNA, SNTAGT. CDR3 in amino acids: CASSDSGVGEQFF. The CDR3 nucleotides are TGTGCCAGCAGTGACTCCGGGGTCGGTGAGCAGTTCTTC.

This clone came up many times. The V gene is TRBV6-5, the J gene TRBJ1-5; D is uncertain. The V gene lost 4 bases and the J gene lost 0 bases, with 10 bases spanning the gap. Per the germline V gene, CDR1 is MNHEY and CDR2 is SVGAGI. The CDR3 sequence is 15 residues long. The CDR3 DNA follows: TGTGCCAGCAGTTCCACCGGGAATAGCAATCAGCCCCAGCATTTT. It encodes CASSSTGNSNQPQHF.

V usage is TRBV2 and J usage is TRBJ1-4; the match to TRBD1 covers 7 bases. Germline V lookup: CDR1 SNHLY, CDR2 FYNNEI. J lost 1 base, V lost 8 bases, and 1 base had no gene match. The CDR3 is made up of 13 amino acids. The CDR3 is CASQGGTNEKLFF. In nucleotides, the CDR3 is TGTGCCAGCCAGGGGGGAACTAATGAAAAACTGTTTTTT. Using reference TRBV2 and TRBJ1-4 for the parts outside the CDR3, the full variable domain is EPEVTQTPSHQVTQMGQEVILRCVPISNHLYFYWYRQILGQKVEFLVSFYNNEISEKSEIFDDQFSVERPDGSNFTLKIRSTKLEDSAMYFCASQGGTNEKLFFGSGTQLSVL.

The CDR3 DNA reads TGTGCCAGCAGGAGGACTAGCGGGATAGATGAGCAGTTCTTC. The encoded protein is CASRRTSGIDEQFF. J is TRBJ2-1 and V is TRBV2; TRBD2 matches at 12 bases. Per the germline V gene, CDR1 is SNHLY and CDR2 is FYNNEI. The CDR3 totals 14 residues. J was trimmed by 8 bases and V by 6 bases; bases with no gene match: 5.

The chain couples TRBV7-9 to TRBJ1-1; 10 nucleotides line up with TRBD1. Trimming at V came to 5 bases and at J to 4 bases, leaving 10 bases not matched to a gene. Germline assignment: CDR1 SEHNR and CDR2 FQNEAQ (reference sequence). The CDR3 totals 16 residues. The CDR3 nucleotides read TGTGCCAGCAGCCCCCTCCCGGGACAGGGGAGCACTGAAGCTTTCTTT. Residues: CASSPLPGQGSTEAFF.

The chain employs TRBV6-5 and TRBJ2-2, with D hard to call. The CDR3 consists of 16 residues. Germline assignment: CDR1 MNHEY and CDR2 SVGAGI. Trimming removed 2 bases at V and 0 bases at J, with 10 bases between. The CDR3 coding sequence is TGTGCCAGCAGTTACACCTGGGCAGCGAACACCGGGGAGCTGTTTTTT. It yields the protein CASSYTWAANTGELFF.

A single count supports this clone. The J gene is TRBJ2-7, the V gene TRBV7-2; 14 nucleotides line up with TRBD2. This CDR3 is built from 16 residues. The germline V gene has CDR1 SGHTA and CDR2 FQGNSA. The V segment lost 3 bases and the J segment 4 bases; nucleotides outside the gene matches: 5. DNA for the CDR3: TGTGCCAGCAGCTTGGGACTAGCGGGAGAGGGGTACGAGCAGTACTTC. Translated, it gives CASSLGLAGEGYEQYF.

This clone occurred once. The chain uses TRBV13 and TRBJ1-4; 9 positions agree with TRBD1. CDR3 length equals 16 residues. The J segment lost 2 bases and the V segment lost 4 bases, leaving 5 bases of the junction unmatched. Germline lookup yields CDR1 PRHDT and CDR2 FYEKMQ (reference sequence). CDR3 residues: CASSSRQGGTNEKLFF. CDR3 DNA sequence: TGTGCCAGCAGCTCCCGACAGGGGGGGACTAATGAAAAACTGTTTTTT.

Only one count was recorded for this clone. J is TRBJ2-1 and V is TRBV5-1; tentative D call: TRBD2 (6 bases). The CDR3 contains 15 residues. Germline CDR1 reads SGHRS; CDR2 reads YFSETQ. V was trimmed by 1 base and J by 9 bases, leaving 17 bases between them. CDR3 loop: CASSLNTGDPGEQFF. The CDR3 DNA sequence: TGCGCCAGCAGCTTGAACACGGGGGATCCGGGTGAGCAGTTCTTC. Full variable domain (outside the CDR3, taken from reference TRBV5-1 and TRBJ2-1): KAGVTQTPRYLIKTRGQQVTLSCSPISGHRSVSWYQQTPGQGLQFLFEYFSETQRNKGNFPGRFSGRQFSNSRSEMNVSTLELGDSALYLCASSLNTGDPGEQFFGPGTRLTVL.

The rearrangement uses TRBV5-1 and TRBJ2-1, with TRBD2 identical over 7 bases. J gave up 3 bases and V 3 bases, and 12 bases lay outside the gene matches. Per the germline V gene, CDR1 is SGHRS and CDR2 is YFSETQ. The CDR3 is made up of 17 amino acids. For the CDR3, the DNA is TGCGCCAGCAGCTCACCTAGCGGTACGAGGGTCTACAATGAGCAGTTCTTC. Residues: CASSSPSGTRVYNEQFF. Complete variable domain (other parts from reference TRBV5-1 and TRBJ2-1): KAGVTQTPRYLIKTRGQQVTLSCSPISGHRSVSWYQQTPGQGLQFLFEYFSETQRNKGNFPGRFSGRQFSNSRSEMNVSTLELGDSALYLCASSSPSGTRVYNEQFFGPGTRLTVL.

The chain carries TRBV4-1 and TRBJ2-7; the match to TRBD2 covers 14 bases. Per the germline V gene, CDR1 is MGHRA and CDR2 is YSYEKL. V shed 4 bases, J shed 6 bases, and the junction held 8 bases outside the gene matches. CDR3 length: 16 amino acids. The CDR3 here is CASSPGLAGVSGEQYF. As DNA, the CDR3 is TGCGCCAGCAGCCCGGGACTAGCGGGAGTCTCGGGCGAGCAGTACTTC.